The 13 T cell receptor beta chains in this list originate from one sample, sequenced in a study of blood T cell repertoires in COVID-19 (dated by TCRdb to about 2020). To prepare the library, the immunoSEQ multiplex PCR assay was applied. This is the immuneACCESS table as TCRdb keeps it, with only in-frame sequences that have V and J called. A part of the clones is gone; compared with another copy, unresolved V genes explain less than half, and the rest is unexplained. The sample table lists 64,000 or so clones, roughly 85% of them with a count of one. The ten largest clones add up to 1.2% of the sample. Sequenced sample: peripheral blood. These receptors were obtained from a man aged 40-49 years with acute or convalescent COVID-19.

The genes are TRBV30 and TRBJ2-4; the match to TRBD2 covers 7 bases. Per germline, CDR1 GTSNPN and CDR2 SVGIG (reference sequence). The CDR3 is made up of 12 amino acids. Unmatched junction bases numbered 3, after V lost 6 bases and J lost 4 bases. In DNA form, the CDR3 reads TGTGCCTGCGGGGAGGGGAAAAACATTCAGTACTTC. As protein: CACGEGKNIQYF.

This chain uses TRBV9 with TRBJ2-1, with D perhaps matching TRBD1 (5 bases). This CDR3 is 14 amino acids long. Germline V lookup: CDR1 SGDLS, CDR2 YYNGEE. V was clipped by 2 bases and J by 6 bases, with 12 bases between them. CDR3 residues: CASSVGDRPNEQFF. CDR3 DNA: TGTGCCAGCAGCGTCGGCGACAGACCCAATGAGCAGTTCTTC.

J is TRBJ2-2 and V is TRBV5-6; the D is unclear. V dropped 0 bases and J dropped 6 bases, with 9 bases sitting between them. The CDR3 has 14 residues. The germline CDR1 and CDR2 sequences are SGHDT and YYEEEE. The CDR3 DNA follows: TGTGCCAGCAGCTTGGGAGGTTTAGCCGGGGAGCTGTTTTTT. Translated, it gives CASSLGGLAGELFF.

The rearrangement links TRBV10-3 to TRBJ2-1; 14 bases map to TRBD2. V dropped 6 bases and J dropped 8; count of bases not matched to a gene: 15. The CDR3 is 18 amino acids. Germline V gives CDR1 ENHRY, CDR2 SYGVKD. The CDR3 here is CAISAGTSGGRLAYEQFF. The CDR3 bases are TGTGCCATCAGCGCCGGGACTAGCGGGGGCCGACTCGCGTATGAGCAGTTCTTC.

The V call is TRBV15, the J call TRBJ1-4; 9 nucleotides align to TRBD1. The length of the CDR3 is 16 residues. CDR1 LNHNV and CDR2 YYDKDF come from the germline V gene (reference sequence). J was trimmed by 10 bases and V by 2 bases; bases with no gene match: 11. CDR3 sequence reads: CATSRSAGRQGGKLFF. CDR3 nucleotides: TGTGCCACCAGCAGATCGGCGGGGAGACAGGGGGGAAAACTGTTTTTT.

J is TRBJ2-2 and V is TRBV5-1; tentative D call: TRBD2 (7 bases). Germline V gene sequence: CDR1 SGHRS, CDR2 YFSETQ. V lost 0 bases and J lost 6, with 9 bases in between. The CDR3 spans 14 residues. The CDR3 sequence: CASSLAGGPGELFF. The CDR3 region has the DNA TGCGCCAGCAGCTTGGCCGGGGGGCCCGGGGAGCTGTTTTTT.

The CDR3 sequence is CASSVGGDYTGNTIYF. CDR3 sequence (DNA): TGTGCCAGCAGCGTAGGGGGGGACTATACTGGAAACACCATATATTTT. The chain recombines TRBV9 with TRBJ1-3, with a tentative D call TRBD1 (5 bases). The germline V gene has CDR1 SGDLS and CDR2 YYNGEE. The CDR3 spans 16 residues. The V and J ends lost 0 bases and 2 bases respectively, with 12 bases between them. The full variable domain, in which reference TRBV9 and TRBJ1-3 provide the parts outside the CDR3, is DSGVTQTPKHLITATGQRVTLRCSPRSGDLSVYWYQQSLDQGLQFLIQYYNGEERAKGNILERFSAQQFPDLHSELNLSSLELGDSALYFCASSVGGDYTGNTIYFGEGSWLTVV.

The J gene is TRBJ1-1, the V gene TRBV2; TRBD1 matches 11 bases. Germline loops: CDR1 SNHLY, CDR2 FYNNEI. Trimming at V came to 8 bases and at J to 0 bases, leaving 5 bases not matched to a gene. The CDR3 totals 15 residues. The CDR3 here is CASQRTGGLNTEAFF. DNA for the CDR3: TGTGCCAGCCAAAGGACAGGGGGCTTGAACACTGAAGCTTTCTTT.

This clone was recorded a few times. CDR3 sequence: CASSPLKTGGGDYGYTF. The DNA for the CDR3 is TGTGCCAGCTCGCCTCTGAAAACAGGGGGCGGAGATTATGGCTACACCTTC. The V gene is TRBV18, the J gene TRBJ1-2; 9 positions agree with TRBD1. The CDR3 is 17 amino acids. Germline loops: CDR1 KGHSH, CDR2 LQKENI. With 6 bases clipped from V and 5 bases from J, the junction kept 16 bases outside the gene matches.

The V call is TRBV2, the J call TRBJ2-4; possible D gene TRBD1, 6 bases. Germline CDR1 reads SNHLY; CDR2 reads FYNNEI. Trimming cost V 7 bases and J 0 bases, with 10 bases left between them. There are 14 residues in the CDR3. In DNA, the CDR3 is TGTGCCAGCACCCCGGGACAAGCCAAAAACATTCAGTACTTC. The encoded protein is CASTPGQAKNIQYF.

This sequence joins TRBV27 and TRBJ2-1; 13 bases fit TRBD2. Germline assignment: CDR1 MNHEY and CDR2 SMNVEV (reference sequence). CDR3 length: 16 amino acids. The V and J ends lost 8 bases and 5 bases, in that order; junction bases with no gene match: 9. The DNA for the CDR3 is TGTGCCAGCTCTTACTCCGGACTAGCGGGGGACAATGAGCAGTTCTTC. Translation gives CASSYSGLAGDNEQFF.

The V and J genes are TRBV24-1 and TRBJ2-5, with 7 bases matching TRBD2. The CDR3 loop spans 13 amino acids. V shed 9 bases, J shed 5 bases, and the junction held 8 bases outside the gene matches. Germline CDR1 is KGHDR and CDR2 is SFDVKD. CDR3 sequence (DNA): TGTGCCACCGGGCAGGGAGGGATGGAGACCCAGTACTTC. Translating it yields CATGQGGMETQYF.

The chain couples TRBV24-1 to TRBJ1-2; 7 nucleotides align to TRBD1. Trimming took 4 bases from V and 2 from J; bases not matched to a gene: 3. Germline V lookup: CDR1 KGHDR, CDR2 SFDVKD. The CDR3 runs to 14 residues. CDR3 sequence reads: CATSEDRQNYGYTF. Here the CDR3 DNA reads TGTGCCACCAGTGAGGACAGGCAAAACTATGGCTACACCTTC.